This passage covers 5 T cell receptor beta chains from one sample sequenced in a study of blood T cells in healthy people across ages. Primers used in a second PCR of roughly 6 to 11 cycles were a sample-barcoded 5' primer and a J-beta primer mix. TCRdb independently ran MiXCR on the 5' RACE reads; one entry per CDR3 protein. The sample consists of 1.5 million to 2 million distinct CDR3 sequences, just under 50% of them appearing once. What was sequenced was blood. Receptor source: a woman aged 40 to 50 in good health.

The chain employs TRBV12-3 or TRBV12-4 and TRBJ2-7, with 11 bases fitting TRBD2. The CDR3 loop spans 15 amino acids. J lost 3 bases, V lost 6 bases, and 7 bases had no gene match. The CDR3 DNA follows: TGTGCCAGCAGCCCTGGGACTAGCGGAAACTACGAGCAGTACTTC. This encodes CASSPGTSGNYEQYF.

The chain uses TRBV5-1 and TRBJ2-5; D possibly corresponds to TRBD1 (6 bases). Looked up from germline, CDR1 is SGHRS and CDR2 is YFSETQ. This CDR3 has 16 residues. Trimming took 2 bases from V and 2 from J, leaving 16 bases between them. The CDR3 region has the DNA TGCGCCAGCAGCTTTCAGGGCAGGGGCCTTCAAGAGACCCAGTACTTC. Residues: CASSFQGRGLQETQYF. Full variable domain (missing parts from reference TRBV5-1 and TRBJ2-5): KAGVTQTPRYLIKTRGQQVTLSCSPISGHRSVSWYQQTPGQGLQFLFEYFSETQRNKGNFPGRFSGRQFSNSRSEMNVSTLELGDSALYLCASSFQGRGLQETQYFGPGTRLLVL.

The chain links TRBV19 to TRBJ2-7, with D maybe TRBD1 (5 bases). The length of the CDR3 is 16 residues. The germline CDR1 and CDR2 sequences are LNHDA and SQIVND (reference sequence). Trimming took off 3 bases at V and 1 base at J, with 16 bases between the two ends. Written as DNA, the CDR3 is TGTGCCAGTAGTATCCAAGGGGCGATTCCATCCTACGAGCAGTACTTC. Its protein product is CASSIQGAIPSYEQYF.

This chain links TRBV7-9 with TRBJ2-5; TRBD1 agrees at 8 bases. Germline assignment: CDR1 SEHNR and CDR2 FQNEAQ (reference sequence). The CDR3 is 16 residues long. Trimming cost V 1 base and J 2 bases; bases outside gene matches: 6. In nucleotides, the CDR3 is TGTGCCAGCAGCTTAGGGGACCGGGACAGGCAAGAGACCCAGTACTTC. It is translated as CASSLGDRDRQETQYF.

The chain links TRBV20-1 to TRBJ2-7, with D tentatively TRBD1 or TRBD2 (5 bases each). The CDR3 is made up of 13 amino acids. Trimming cost V 6 bases and J 1 base, with 13 bases left between them. Germline values: CDR1 DFQATT, CDR2 SNEGSKA (reference sequence). The CDR3 is CSAGTPGSYEQYF. The CDR3 DNA reads TGCAGTGCCGGGACCCCTGGTTCCTACGAGCAGTACTTC.